This TCR beta chain was profiled in a study of OX40 agonist ivuxolimab in advanced cancers. Across the whole study: Ivuxolimab is an agonistic anti-OX40 (CD134) antibody, and patients were treated with it. Hepatocellular carcinoma, melanoma, renal cell or head and neck cancer affected the dose-escalation patients. Study observations and caveats: In CD8+ T cells, expanded clones were on average more numerous than in CD4+.

Regarding this clone: Antigen: not known.

From germline, CDR1 is MDHEN and CDR2 SYDVKM. V shed 3 bases, J shed 4 bases, and the junction held 4 bases outside the gene matches. The CDR3 is 15 amino acids. Generated by immunoSEQ multiplex PCR, the TCRdb table keeps only in-frame clones and is missing some. The repertoire holds over 45,000 clones, with over 90% as singletons. The sequencing here drew on CD4+ or CD8+ T cells sorted from blood, taken in a trial of the OX40 agonist ivuxolimab. This clonotype was sampled from an adult with an advanced solid tumor such as melanoma, head and neck, liver or kidney cancer. J is TRBJ2-1 and V is TRBV28; 9 bases agree with TRBD2. The CDR3 nucleotides are TGTGCCAGCAGTTTGAGACTAGCGGATTACAATGAGCAGTTCTTC. Encoded protein: CASSLRLADYNEQFF.